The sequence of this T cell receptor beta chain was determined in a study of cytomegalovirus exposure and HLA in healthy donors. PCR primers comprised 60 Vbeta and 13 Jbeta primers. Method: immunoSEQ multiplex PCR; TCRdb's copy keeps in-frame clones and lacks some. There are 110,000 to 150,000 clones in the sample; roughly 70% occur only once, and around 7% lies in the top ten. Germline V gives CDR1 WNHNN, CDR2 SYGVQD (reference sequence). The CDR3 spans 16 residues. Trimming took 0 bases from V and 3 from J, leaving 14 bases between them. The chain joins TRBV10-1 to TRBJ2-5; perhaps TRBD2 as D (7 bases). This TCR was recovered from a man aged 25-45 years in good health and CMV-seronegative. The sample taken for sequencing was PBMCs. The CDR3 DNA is TGCGCCAGCAGTGAGTCGAGTAGGGGGGGGGAAGAGACCCAGTACTTC. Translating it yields CASSESSRGGEETQYF.